One T cell receptor beta chain is described in this entry. The antigen remains unidentified. These data originate in a study of cytomegalovirus exposure and HLA in healthy donors. Study-level points and caveats: Sequencing likely produced, as an artifact, a cluster of highly shared sequence variants. In a later analysis, parvovirus B19, influenza, CMV and Epstein-Barr virus appeared linked to several top co-occurrence clusters.

The PCR had 60 Vbeta and 13 Jbeta primers. Generated by immunoSEQ multiplex PCR, the TCRdb table keeps only in-frame clones and is missing some. The table has some 110,000 clones, 70% to 85% seen once; the top ten hold around 10%. This CDR3 spans 13 amino acids. The V gene end was trimmed by 2 bases and the J gene end by 6 bases; junction bases not matched to a gene: 3. Germline-derived CDR1 and CDR2 are MDHEN and SYDVKM. Input material: PBMCs. The rearrangement uses TRBV28 and TRBJ1-2; 7 bases line up with TRBD1. This clonotype was sampled from a woman aged 50 to 65 in good health and CMV-seropositive. The CDR3 sequence is CASSLTGDDGYTF. The CDR3 nucleotides are TGTGCCAGCAGTTTAACAGGGGACGATGGCTACACCTTC.